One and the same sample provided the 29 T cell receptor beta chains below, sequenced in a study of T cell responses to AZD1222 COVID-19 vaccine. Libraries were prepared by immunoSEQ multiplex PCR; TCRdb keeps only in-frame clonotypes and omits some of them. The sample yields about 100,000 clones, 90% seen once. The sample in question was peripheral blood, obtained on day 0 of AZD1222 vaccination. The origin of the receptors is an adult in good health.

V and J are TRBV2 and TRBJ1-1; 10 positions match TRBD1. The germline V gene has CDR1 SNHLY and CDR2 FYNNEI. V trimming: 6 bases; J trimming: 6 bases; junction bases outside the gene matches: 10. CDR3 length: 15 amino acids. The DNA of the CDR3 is TGTGCCAGCAGGGGACCGGGACAGGGGATTTCTGAAGCTTTCTTT. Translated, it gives CASRGPGQGISEAFF.

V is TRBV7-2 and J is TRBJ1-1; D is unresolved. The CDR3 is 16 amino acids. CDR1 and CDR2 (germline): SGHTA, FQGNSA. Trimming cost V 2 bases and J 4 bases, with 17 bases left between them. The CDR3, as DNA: TGTGCCAGCAGCTTACCACCGGGTACCGATGGCACTGAAGCTTTCTTT. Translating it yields CASSLPPGTDGTEAFF.

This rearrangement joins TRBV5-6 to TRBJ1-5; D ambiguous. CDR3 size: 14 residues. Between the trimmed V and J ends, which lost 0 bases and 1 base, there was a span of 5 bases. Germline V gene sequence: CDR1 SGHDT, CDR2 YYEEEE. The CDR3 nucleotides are TGTGCCAGCAGCTTGGGATGGAGCAATCAGCCCCAGCATTTT. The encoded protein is CASSLGWSNQPQHF.

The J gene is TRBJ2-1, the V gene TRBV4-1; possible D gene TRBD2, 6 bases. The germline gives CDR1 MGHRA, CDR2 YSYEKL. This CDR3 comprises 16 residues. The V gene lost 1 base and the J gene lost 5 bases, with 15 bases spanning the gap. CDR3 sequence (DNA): TGCGCCAGCAGCCAAGGGGCGGGACCGCAAGACAATGAGCAGTTCTTC. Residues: CASSQGAGPQDNEQFF.

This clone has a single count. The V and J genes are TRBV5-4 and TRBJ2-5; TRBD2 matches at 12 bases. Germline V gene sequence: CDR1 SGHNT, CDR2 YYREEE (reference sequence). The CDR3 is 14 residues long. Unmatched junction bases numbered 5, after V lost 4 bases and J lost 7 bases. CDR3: CASSPLTSGGTQYF. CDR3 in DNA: TGTGCCAGCAGCCCCCTGACTAGCGGGGGGACCCAGTACTTC. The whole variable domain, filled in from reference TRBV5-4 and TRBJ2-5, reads ETGVTQSPTHLIKTRGQQVTLRCSSQSGHNTVSWYQQALGQGPQFIFQYYREEENGRGNFPPRFSGLQFPNYSSELNVNALELDDSALYLCASSPLTSGGTQYFGPGTRLLVL.

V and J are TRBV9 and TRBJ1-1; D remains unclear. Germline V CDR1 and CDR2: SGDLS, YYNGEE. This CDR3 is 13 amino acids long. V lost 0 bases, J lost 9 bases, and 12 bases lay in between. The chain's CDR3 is CASSVERDSKAFF. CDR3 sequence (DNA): TGTGCCAGCAGCGTAGAACGGGATTCTAAAGCTTTCTTT.

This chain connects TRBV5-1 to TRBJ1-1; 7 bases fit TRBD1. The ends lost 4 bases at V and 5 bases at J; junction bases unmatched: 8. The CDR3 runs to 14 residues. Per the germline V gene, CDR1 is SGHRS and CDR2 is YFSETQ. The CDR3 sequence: CASSVEGAVTEAFF. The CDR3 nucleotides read TGCGCCAGCAGCGTGGAGGGGGCGGTTACTGAAGCTTTCTTT.

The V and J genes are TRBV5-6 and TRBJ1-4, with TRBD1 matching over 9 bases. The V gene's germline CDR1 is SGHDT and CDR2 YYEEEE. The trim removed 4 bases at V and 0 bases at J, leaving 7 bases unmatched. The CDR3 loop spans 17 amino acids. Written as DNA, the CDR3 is TGTGCCAGCAGCCGACAGGGGGGATTTACAACTAATGAAAAACTGTTTTTT. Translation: CASSRQGGFTTNEKLFF.

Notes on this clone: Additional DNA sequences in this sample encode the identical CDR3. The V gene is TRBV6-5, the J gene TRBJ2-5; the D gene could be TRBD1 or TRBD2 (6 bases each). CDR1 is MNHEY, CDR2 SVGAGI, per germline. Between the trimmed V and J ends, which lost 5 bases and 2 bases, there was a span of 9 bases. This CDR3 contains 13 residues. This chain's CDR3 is CASSRGQQETQYF. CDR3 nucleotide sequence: TGTGCCAGCAGTCGGGGGCAACAAGAGACCCAGTACTTC.

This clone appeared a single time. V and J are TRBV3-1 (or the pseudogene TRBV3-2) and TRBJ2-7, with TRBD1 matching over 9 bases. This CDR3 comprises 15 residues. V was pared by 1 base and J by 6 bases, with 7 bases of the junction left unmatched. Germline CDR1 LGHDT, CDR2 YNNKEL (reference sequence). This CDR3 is CASSQAWTGVSEQYF. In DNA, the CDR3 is TGTGCCAGCAGCCAAGCCTGGACAGGGGTTTCCGAGCAGTACTTC.

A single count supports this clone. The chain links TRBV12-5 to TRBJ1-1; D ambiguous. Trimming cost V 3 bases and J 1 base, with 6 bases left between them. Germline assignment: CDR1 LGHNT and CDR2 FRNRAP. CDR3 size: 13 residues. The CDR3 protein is CASGFGGNTEAFF. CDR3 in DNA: TGTGCTAGTGGTTTCGGCGGGAACACTGAAGCTTTCTTT.

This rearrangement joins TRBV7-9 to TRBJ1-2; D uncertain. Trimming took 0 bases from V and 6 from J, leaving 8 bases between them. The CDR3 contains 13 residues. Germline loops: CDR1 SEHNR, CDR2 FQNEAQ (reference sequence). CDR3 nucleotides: TGTGCCAGCAGCTTAGCAGGGATGGATGGCTACACCTTC. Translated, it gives CASSLAGMDGYTF.

The CDR3 DNA is TGTGCCTGGAGTGTCCCCCAGGGGGGCCAAGAGACCCAGTACTTC. It specifies CAWSVPQGGQETQYF. This chain links TRBV30 with TRBJ2-5; maybe TRBD1 (7 bases). V lost 0 bases to trimming and J lost 1 base, with 12 bases between them. The CDR3 spans 15 residues. CDR1 and CDR2 from the germline V gene are GTSNPN and SVGIG (reference sequence).

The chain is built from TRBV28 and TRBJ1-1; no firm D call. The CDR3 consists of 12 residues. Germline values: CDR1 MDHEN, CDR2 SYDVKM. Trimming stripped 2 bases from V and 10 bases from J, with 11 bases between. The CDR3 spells CASSLGGGVAFF. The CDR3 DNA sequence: TGTGCCAGCAGTTTAGGCGGCGGCGTAGCTTTCTTT. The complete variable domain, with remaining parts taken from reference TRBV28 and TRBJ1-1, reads DVKVTQSSRYLVKRTGEKVFLECVQDMDHENMFWYRQDPGLGLRLIYFSYDVKMKEKGDIPEGYSVSREKKERFSLILESASTNQTSMYLCASSLGGGVAFFGQGTRLTVV.

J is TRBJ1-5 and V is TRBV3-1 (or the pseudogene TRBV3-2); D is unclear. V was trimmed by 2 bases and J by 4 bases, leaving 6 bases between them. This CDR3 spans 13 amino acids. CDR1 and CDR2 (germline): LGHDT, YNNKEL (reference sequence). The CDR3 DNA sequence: TGTGCCAGCAGCCAATTCGAAAATCAGCCCCAGCATTTT. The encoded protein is CASSQFENQPQHF.

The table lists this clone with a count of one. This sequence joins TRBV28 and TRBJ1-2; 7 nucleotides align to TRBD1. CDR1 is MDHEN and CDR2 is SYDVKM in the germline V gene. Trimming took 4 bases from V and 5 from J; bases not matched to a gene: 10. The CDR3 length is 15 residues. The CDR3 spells CASSSGTAISYGYTF. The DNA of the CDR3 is TGTGCCAGCAGTTCCGGGACAGCAATATCTTATGGCTACACCTTC.

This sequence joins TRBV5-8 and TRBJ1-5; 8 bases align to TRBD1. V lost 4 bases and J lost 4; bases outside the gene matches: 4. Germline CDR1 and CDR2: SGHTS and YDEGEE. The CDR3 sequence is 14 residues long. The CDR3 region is CASSEDRENQPQHF. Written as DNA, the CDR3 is TGTGCCAGCAGCGAGGACAGGGAAAATCAGCCCCAGCATTTT.

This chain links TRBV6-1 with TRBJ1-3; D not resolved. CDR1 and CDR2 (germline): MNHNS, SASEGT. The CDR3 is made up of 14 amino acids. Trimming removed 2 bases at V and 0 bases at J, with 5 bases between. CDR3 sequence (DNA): TGTGCCAGCAGTGAACTGGACTCTGGAAACACCATATATTTT. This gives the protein CASSELDSGNTIYF.

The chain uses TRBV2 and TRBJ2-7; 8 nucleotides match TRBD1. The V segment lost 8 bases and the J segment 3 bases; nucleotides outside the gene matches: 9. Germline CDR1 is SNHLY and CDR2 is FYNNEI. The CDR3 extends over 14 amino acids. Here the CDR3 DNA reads TGTGCCAGCTCCTTCCGGGGACAGGTCTACGAGCAGTACTTC. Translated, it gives CASSFRGQVYEQYF. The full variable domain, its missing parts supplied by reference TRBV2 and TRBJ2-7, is EPEVTQTPSHQVTQMGQEVILRCVPISNHLYFYWYRQILGQKVEFLVSFYNNEISEKSEIFDDQFSVERPDGSNFTLKIRSTKLEDSAMYFCASSFRGQVYEQYFGPGTRLTVT.

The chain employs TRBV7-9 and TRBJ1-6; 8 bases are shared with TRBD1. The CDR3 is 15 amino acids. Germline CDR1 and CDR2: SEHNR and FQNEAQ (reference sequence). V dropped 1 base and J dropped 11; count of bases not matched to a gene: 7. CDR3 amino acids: CASSLGGQGWAPLHF. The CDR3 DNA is TGTGCCAGCAGCTTAGGTGGACAGGGATGGGCACCCCTCCACTTT.

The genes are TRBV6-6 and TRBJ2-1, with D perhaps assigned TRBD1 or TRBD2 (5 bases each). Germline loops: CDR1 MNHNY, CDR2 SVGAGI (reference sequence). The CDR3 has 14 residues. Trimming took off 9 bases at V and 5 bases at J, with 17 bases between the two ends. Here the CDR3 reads CASAGTDSHNEQFF. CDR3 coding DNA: TGTGCCAGTGCCGGGACGGATTCCCACAATGAGCAGTTCTTC.

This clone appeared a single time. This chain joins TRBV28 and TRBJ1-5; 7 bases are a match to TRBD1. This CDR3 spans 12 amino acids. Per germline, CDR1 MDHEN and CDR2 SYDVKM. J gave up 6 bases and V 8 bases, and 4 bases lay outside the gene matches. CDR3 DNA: TGTGCCAGCGTCGCAGGGGGTCAGCCCCAGCATTTT. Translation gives CASVAGGQPQHF.

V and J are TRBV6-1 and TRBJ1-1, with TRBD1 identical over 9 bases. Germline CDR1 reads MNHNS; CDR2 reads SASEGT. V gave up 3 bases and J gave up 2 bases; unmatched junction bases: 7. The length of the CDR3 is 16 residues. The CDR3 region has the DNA TGTGCCAGCAGTGACCCCCCGGGACAGGGTAACACTGAAGCTTTCTTT. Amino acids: CASSDPPGQGNTEAFF.

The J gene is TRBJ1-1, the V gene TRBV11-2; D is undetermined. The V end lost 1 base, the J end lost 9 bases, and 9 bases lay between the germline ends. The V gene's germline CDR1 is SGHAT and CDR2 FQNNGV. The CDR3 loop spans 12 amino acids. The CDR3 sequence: CASSLGSAQAFF. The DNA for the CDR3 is TGTGCCAGCAGCTTAGGTAGCGCTCAAGCTTTCTTT.

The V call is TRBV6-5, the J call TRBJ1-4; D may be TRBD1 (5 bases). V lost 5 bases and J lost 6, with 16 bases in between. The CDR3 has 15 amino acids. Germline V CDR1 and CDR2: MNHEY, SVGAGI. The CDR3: CASSTRGGLDEKLFF. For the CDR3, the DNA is TGTGCCAGCAGTACCCGGGGGGGTCTCGATGAAAAACTGTTTTTT.

The CDR3 loop is CASQSPGRQYGYTF. DNA of the CDR3: TGTGCCAGCCAATCTCCGGGACGGCAATATGGCTACACCTTC. V usage is TRBV28 and J usage is TRBJ1-2, with D maybe TRBD1 (5 bases). CDR1 MDHEN and CDR2 SYDVKM come from the germline V gene. V was clipped by 8 bases and J by 5 bases, with 18 bases between them. This CDR3 has 14 residues.

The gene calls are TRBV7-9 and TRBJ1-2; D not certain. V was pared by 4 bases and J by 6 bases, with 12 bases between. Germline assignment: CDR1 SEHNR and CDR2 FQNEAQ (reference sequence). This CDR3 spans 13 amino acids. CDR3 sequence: CASSWSDTHGYTF. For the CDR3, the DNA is TGTGCCAGCAGCTGGTCCGACACGCATGGCTACACCTTC.

DNA of the CDR3: TGTGCCAGCAGTTTGCGGGGGAGCAATCAGCCCCAGCATTTT. Its translation: CASSLRGSNQPQHF. The gene calls are TRBV27 and TRBJ1-5, with D perhaps matching TRBD1 (5 bases). V lost 3 bases and J lost 1, with 7 bases in between. The CDR3 sequence is 14 residues long. From germline, CDR1 is MNHEY and CDR2 SMNVEV (reference sequence).

For the CDR3, the DNA is TGTGCCAGTACCCCGGAACGGAGGGGCCGTAGGAACACTGAAGCTTTCTTT. It specifies CASTPERRGRRNTEAFF. The rearrangement joins TRBV19 to TRBJ1-1; a possible D gene is TRBD1 (5 bases). Germline assignment: CDR1 LNHDA and CDR2 SQIVND (reference sequence). The CDR3 is made up of 17 amino acids. V lost 7 bases and J 1 base, leaving 22 bases between the germline ends.